The 16 T cell receptor beta chains presented below share a single source sample, sequenced in a study of a mutant IDH1 vaccine in newly diagnosed glioma. Stated time point: week 35, safety follow-up. One vaccine dose held 300 ug of mutant IDH1 20-mer peptide and came with topical imiquimod. TCRdb's table, derived via immunoSEQ multiplex PCR, lists solely in-frame clones and lacks some. This table holds about 47,000 clones, roughly 91% found once. These receptors have no known antigen. The sample was PBMCs, taken from a glioma patient whose treatment included an IDH1 peptide vaccine. The receptors shown here come from a middle-aged woman with glioma.

The CDR3 sequence is CASSLVGKQETQYF. The CDR3 DNA follows: TGTGCCAGCAGCTTGGTGGGCAAACAAGAGACCCAGTACTTC. V gene TRBV5-5 combines with J gene TRBJ2-5; D gene ambiguous. Deletions cut 0 bases from V and 2 bases from J, with 8 bases between. Germline-derived CDR1 and CDR2 are SGHKS and YYEKEE (reference sequence). This CDR3 region has 14 residues.

This chain uses TRBV7-6 with TRBJ2-5; 8 bases map to TRBD1. From germline, CDR1 is SGHVS and CDR2 FNYEAQ. V gave up 5 bases and J gave up 4 bases; unmatched junction bases: 12. The CDR3 has 16 residues. The CDR3 coding sequence is TGTGCCAGCAGCCTCCTAGAACAGGGGGTAGGAGAGACCCAGTACTTC. Translation gives CASSLLEQGVGETQYF.

J is TRBJ2-5 and V is TRBV29-1, with 8 bases identical to TRBD1. This CDR3 has 15 residues. V shed 2 bases, J shed 0 bases, and the junction held 5 bases outside the gene matches. Germline CDR1 reads SQVTM; CDR2 reads ANQGSEA. The CDR3 bases are TGCAGCGTTGAACCACGACAGGGGTACCAAGAGACCCAGTACTTC. It yields the protein CSVEPRQGYQETQYF.

The rearrangement links TRBV6-1 to TRBJ2-1, with 13 bases that match TRBD2. Per the germline V gene, CDR1 is MNHNS and CDR2 is SASEGT. V lost 3 bases, J lost 9 bases, and 5 bases stayed unmatched. The CDR3 is 15 residues long. The DNA for the CDR3 is TGTGCCAGCAGTGAGTGGACTAGCGGGAGTGGTGAGCAGTTCTTC. This translates into CASSEWTSGSGEQFF.

The rearrangement joins TRBV4-2 to TRBJ2-5, with D hard to call. The CDR3 has 15 residues. Per germline, CDR1 LGHNA and CDR2 YNFKEQ. The V gene lost 0 bases and the J gene lost 1 base, with 9 bases spanning the gap. The DNA of the CDR3 is TGTGCCAGCAGCCAAGATCGGAACGGCCAAGAGACCCAGTACTTC. Translating gives CASSQDRNGQETQYF.

The rearrangement uses TRBV6-4 and TRBJ2-7; D gene ambiguous. Trimming stripped 7 bases from V and 11 bases from J, with 21 bases between. The CDR3 contains 13 residues. In germline, CDR1 is MRHNA, CDR2 SNTAGT. This chain's CDR3 is CASTVGPTFREYF. The CDR3 DNA is TGTGCCAGCACCGTTGGGCCCACCTTCCGGGAGTACTTC.

This clone came up a few times. The chain joins TRBV7-8 to TRBJ2-2; D is ambiguous. V lost 1 base, J lost 8 bases, and 5 bases lay in between. Looked up from germline, CDR1 is SGHVS and CDR2 is FQNEAQ. The CDR3 is 12 amino acids. CDR3 amino acids: CASSLVRGELFF. CDR3 DNA sequence: TGTGCCAGCAGCTTAGTTCGGGGGGAGCTGTTTTTT. The whole variable domain, remainder taken from reference TRBV7-8 and TRBJ2-2, is GAGVSQSPRYKVAKRGQDVALRCDPISGHVSLFWYQQALGQGPEFLTYFQNEAQLDKSGLPSDRFFAERPEGSVSTLKIQRTQQEDSAVYLCASSLVRGELFFGEGSRLTVL.

This clone has only a few counts. DNA of the CDR3: TGTGCCAGCAGCTTAGGCGTTGCGGGAACTAATGAAAAACTGTTTTTT. It encodes CASSLGVAGTNEKLFF. The chain couples TRBV7-2 to TRBJ1-4, with D unclear. CDR1 is SGHTA and CDR2 is FQGNSA in the germline V gene. V dropped 1 base and J dropped 1 base, with 10 bases sitting between them. The CDR3 totals 16 residues.

A single count supports this clone. The chain employs TRBV6-5 and TRBJ1-2, with D hard to call. V lost 2 bases, J lost 0 bases, and 10 bases lay in between. The germline V gene has CDR1 MNHEY and CDR2 SVGAGI. This CDR3 has 15 amino acids. CDR3 residues: CASSYTALANYGYTF. As DNA, the CDR3 is TGTGCCAGCAGTTACACAGCGTTAGCTAACTATGGCTACACCTTC.

J is TRBJ2-7 and V is TRBV6-5; D gene ambiguous. The germline V and J ends were trimmed by 4 bases and 5 bases, with 15 bases remaining between them. The CDR3 has 14 amino acids. CDR1 and CDR2 from the germline V gene are MNHEY and SVGAGI. CDR3 loop: CASSFPRVLDEQYF. CDR3 nucleotides: TGTGCCAGCAGTTTTCCACGGGTTCTCGACGAGCAGTACTTC.

V usage is TRBV28 and J usage is TRBJ1-1; D call uncertain. Trimming stripped 2 bases from V and 4 bases from J, with 5 bases between. Germline CDR1 is MDHEN and CDR2 is SYDVKM. This CDR3 is built from 12 residues. CDR3 bases: TGTGCCAGCAGTTTAGTGAGCACTGAAGCTTTCTTT. This gives the protein CASSLVSTEAFF.

This clone is a singleton in its sample. This chain connects TRBV4-1 to TRBJ2-7; TRBD2 matches 8 bases. This CDR3 has 16 amino acids. V was clipped by 3 bases and J by 2 bases; unmatched bases: 9. Germline CDR1 MGHRA, CDR2 YSYEKL. The CDR3 is CASSQGPGGSTYEQYF. In nucleotides, the CDR3 is TGCGCCAGCAGCCAGGGGCCGGGGGGGTCGACCTACGAGCAGTACTTC.

This chain joins TRBV5-1 and TRBJ1-1, with TRBD1 identical over 10 bases. Trimming took 5 bases from V and 5 from J; bases not matched to a gene: 12. CDR3 size: 16 residues. CDR1 and CDR2 (germline): SGHRS, YFSETQ. Here the CDR3 DNA reads TGCGCCAGCAGAGCTGGACAGGGGGGATTGGGAACTGAAGCTTTCTTT. Encoded protein: CASRAGQGGLGTEAFF.

The chain links TRBV28 to TRBJ1-5, with 8 bases fitting TRBD1. The CDR3 sequence is 17 residues long. After removal of 6 bases from V and 0 bases from J, the junction contained 10 bases not matched to a gene. The V gene's germline CDR1 is MDHEN and CDR2 SYDVKM. The CDR3 nucleotides read TGTGCCAGCAGAAATCCCGGGACAGGCTATAGCAATCAGCCCCAGCATTTT. Its translation is CASRNPGTGYSNQPQHF.

The rearrangement links TRBV6-5 to TRBJ2-7, with D perhaps given as TRBD1 or TRBD2 (5 bases each). The CDR3 runs to 13 residues. Germline CDR1 MNHEY, CDR2 SVGAGI. Trimming left V 8 bases short and J 2 bases short, with 13 bases between. CDR3 coding DNA: TGTGCCAGCTGGGACGGGGCCGCCTACGAGCAGTACTTC. Translated: CASWDGAAYEQYF.

The chain has TRBV5-4 and TRBJ1-5, with D unresolved. CDR1 SGHNT and CDR2 YYREEE come from the germline V gene (reference sequence). The CDR3 loop spans 12 amino acids. V was trimmed by 1 base and J by 4 bases, leaving 3 bases between them. The CDR3 nucleotides read TGTGCCAGCAGCTTGTCTAATCAGCCCCAGCATTTT. Translating it yields CASSLSNQPQHF. The full variable domain, its missing parts supplied by reference TRBV5-4 and TRBJ1-5, is ETGVTQSPTHLIKTRGQQVTLRCSSQSGHNTVSWYQQALGQGPQFIFQYYREEENGRGNFPPRFSGLQFPNYSSELNVNALELDDSALYLCASSLSNQPQHFGDGTRLSIL.